This section outlines one TCR beta chain sequence together with its context. This sample is part of a study of blood T cell repertoires in COVID-19. Measured with immunoSEQ multiplex PCR; TCRdb has only the in-frame clones, and not every one. The sample records 25,000 to 30,000 clones, more than 70% being singletons. The V end was cut by 9 bases, the J end by 4 bases, with 13 bases between. The CDR3 covers 13 residues. Input material: peripheral blood. This receptor was identified in a human donor in a cohort sampled during active COVID-19. The chain employs TRBV12-3 or TRBV12-4 and TRBJ2-1; TRBD2 might be the D (5 bases). In DNA, the CDR3 is TGTGCCAGGAAGGACTTCCTGTACAATGAGCAGTTCTTC. This gives the protein CARKDFLYNEQFF.